This T cell receptor (beta chain) was profiled in a study of blood T cells in healthy people across ages. Study overall: Template switching captured about one barcoded beta molecule per two T cells.

The CDR3 loop spans 14 amino acids. Germline V gene sequence: CDR1 SEHNR, CDR2 FQNEAQ (reference sequence). The V end was cut by 3 bases, the J end by 5 bases, with 13 bases between. A minimum of 6 micrograms of total RNA was extracted per sample. It was with a sample-barcoded 5' primer and a J-beta primer mix that a second PCR of roughly 6 to 12 cycles was run. TCRdb re-called the 5' RACE reads through MiXCR, storing one row per CDR3 protein. The table includes about 560,000 distinct CDR3 sequences, 25% to 35% detected once. This clonotype was found a few times. The same sample was also studied in work on T cells of mothers and their children. This second report adds: Sample barcodes plus 2-4 random nucleotides came from the M1S primer. The study obtained over 8 million TCR beta CDR3 reads per mother and about 3 million per child.

The sample taken for sequencing was blood. This receptor was taken from a boy between 2 and 10 years old in good health. The chain joins TRBV7-9 to TRBJ2-5; possibly TRBD1 for D (6 bases). The CDR3 loop is CASSFAGDPETQYF. DNA for the CDR3: TGTGCCAGCAGCTTCGCAGGGGATCCGGAGACCCAGTACTTC.